This TCR beta chain was captured by sequencing in a study of a mutant IDH1 vaccine in newly diagnosed glioma. On the study more broadly: The vaccination schedule gave patients eight doses in weeks 1, 3, 5, 7, 11, 15, 19 and 23.

This clone has only one observation. Its antigen is currently unknown. Some clones are missing from TCRdb's copy, which holds only in-frame ones; the method was immunoSEQ multiplex PCR. Of under 40,000 clones in the sample, about 73% were seen once. Trimming left V 4 bases short and J 5 bases short, with 15 bases between. The germline V gene has CDR1 SGHDT and CDR2 YYEEEE. The CDR3 covers 14 residues. Documented time point: week 11, during vaccination. Each vaccine dose was 300 ug of mutant IDH1 20-mer peptide, with topical imiquimod. Sequences were derived from PBMCs, sampled from a glioma patient whose treatment included an IDH1 peptide vaccine. The J gene is TRBJ1-1, the V gene TRBV5-6, with D perhaps TRBD1 (5 bases). This TCR derives from a man aged 25 to 45 with glioma. The CDR3 DNA follows: TGTGCCAGCAGCCGTGGGACGTCCGGTACTGAAGCTTTCTTT. It yields the protein CASSRGTSGTEAFF.